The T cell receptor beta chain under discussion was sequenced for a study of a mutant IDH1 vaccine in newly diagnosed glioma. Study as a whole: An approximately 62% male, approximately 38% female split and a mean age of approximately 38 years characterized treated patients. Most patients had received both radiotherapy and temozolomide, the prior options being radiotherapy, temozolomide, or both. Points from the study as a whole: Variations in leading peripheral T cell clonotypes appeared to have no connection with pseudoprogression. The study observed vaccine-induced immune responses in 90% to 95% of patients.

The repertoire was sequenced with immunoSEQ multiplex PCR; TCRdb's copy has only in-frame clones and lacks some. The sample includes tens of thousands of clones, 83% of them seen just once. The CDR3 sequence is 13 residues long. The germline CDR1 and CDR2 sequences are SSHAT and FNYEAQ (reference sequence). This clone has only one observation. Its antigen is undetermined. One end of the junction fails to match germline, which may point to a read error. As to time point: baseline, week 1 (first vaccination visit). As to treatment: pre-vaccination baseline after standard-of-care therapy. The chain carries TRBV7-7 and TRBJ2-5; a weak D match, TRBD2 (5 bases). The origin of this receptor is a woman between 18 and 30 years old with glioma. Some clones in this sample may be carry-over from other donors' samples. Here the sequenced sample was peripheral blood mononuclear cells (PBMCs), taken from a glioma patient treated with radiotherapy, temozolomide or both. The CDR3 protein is CASSYPAEETQYF. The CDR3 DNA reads TGTGCTAGCAGCTACCCAGCGGAGGAGACCCAGTACTTC.